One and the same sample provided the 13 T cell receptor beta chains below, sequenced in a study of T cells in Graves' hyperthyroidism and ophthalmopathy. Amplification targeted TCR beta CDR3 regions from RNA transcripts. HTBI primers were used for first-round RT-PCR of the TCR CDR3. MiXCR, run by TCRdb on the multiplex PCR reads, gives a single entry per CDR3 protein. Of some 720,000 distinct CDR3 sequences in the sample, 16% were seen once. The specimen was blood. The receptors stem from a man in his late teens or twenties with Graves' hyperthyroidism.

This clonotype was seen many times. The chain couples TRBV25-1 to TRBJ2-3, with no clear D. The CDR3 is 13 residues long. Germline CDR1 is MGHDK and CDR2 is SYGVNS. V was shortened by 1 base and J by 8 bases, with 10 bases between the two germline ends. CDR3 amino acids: CASSELGIVTQYF. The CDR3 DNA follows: TGTGCCAGCAGTGAATTAGGGATCGTTACGCAGTATTTT.

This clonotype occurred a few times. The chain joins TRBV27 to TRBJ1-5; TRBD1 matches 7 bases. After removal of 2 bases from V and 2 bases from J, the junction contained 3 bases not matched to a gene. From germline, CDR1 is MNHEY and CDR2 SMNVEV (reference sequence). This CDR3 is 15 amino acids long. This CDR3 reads CASSLRGPGNQPQHF. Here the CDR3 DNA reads TGTGCCAGCAGTTTAAGGGGGCCCGGCAATCAGCCCCAGCATTTT.

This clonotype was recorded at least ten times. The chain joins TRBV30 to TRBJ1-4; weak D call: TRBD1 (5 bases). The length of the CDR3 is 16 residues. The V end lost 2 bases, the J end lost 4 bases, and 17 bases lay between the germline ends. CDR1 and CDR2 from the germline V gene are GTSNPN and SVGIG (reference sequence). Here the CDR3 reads CAWSSPWTHYNEKLFF. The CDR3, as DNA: TGTGCCTGGAGTTCGCCGTGGACACACTATAATGAAAAACTGTTTTTT. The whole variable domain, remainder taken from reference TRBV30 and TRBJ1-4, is SQTIHQWPATLVQPVGSPLSLECTVEGTSNPNLYWYRQAAGRGLQLLFYSVGIGQISSEVPQNLSASRPQDRQFILSSKKLLLSDSGFYLCAWSSPWTHYNEKLFFGSGTQLSVL.

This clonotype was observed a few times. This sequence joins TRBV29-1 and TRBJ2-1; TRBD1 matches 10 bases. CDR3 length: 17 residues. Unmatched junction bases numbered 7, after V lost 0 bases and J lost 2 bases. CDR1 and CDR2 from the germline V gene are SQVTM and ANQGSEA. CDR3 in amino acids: CSVEERRGTGAYNEQFF. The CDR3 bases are TGCAGCGTTGAAGAACGGCGCGGGACAGGGGCCTACAATGAGCAGTTCTTC.

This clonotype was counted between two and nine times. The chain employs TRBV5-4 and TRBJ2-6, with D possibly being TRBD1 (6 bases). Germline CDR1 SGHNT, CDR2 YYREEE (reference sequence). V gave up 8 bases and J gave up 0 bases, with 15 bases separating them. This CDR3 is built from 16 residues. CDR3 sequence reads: CASTGHHSSGANVLTF. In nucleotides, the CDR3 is TGTGCCAGTACGGGACACCACTCCTCTGGGGCCAACGTCCTGACTTTC.

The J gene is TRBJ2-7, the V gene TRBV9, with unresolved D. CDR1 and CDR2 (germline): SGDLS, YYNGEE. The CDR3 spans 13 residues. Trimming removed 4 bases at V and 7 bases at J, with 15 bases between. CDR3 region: CASSPTPSGEQYF. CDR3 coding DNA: TGTGCCAGCAGCCCTACCCCCTCTGGGGAGCAGTACTTC.

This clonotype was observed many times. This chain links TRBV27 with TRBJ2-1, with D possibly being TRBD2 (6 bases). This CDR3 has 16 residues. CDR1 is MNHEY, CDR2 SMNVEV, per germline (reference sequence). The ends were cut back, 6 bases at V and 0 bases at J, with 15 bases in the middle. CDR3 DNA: TGTGCCAGCAGGTCGGGACTCTCGGACTCCTACAATGAGCAGTTCTTC. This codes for CASRSGLSDSYNEQFF.

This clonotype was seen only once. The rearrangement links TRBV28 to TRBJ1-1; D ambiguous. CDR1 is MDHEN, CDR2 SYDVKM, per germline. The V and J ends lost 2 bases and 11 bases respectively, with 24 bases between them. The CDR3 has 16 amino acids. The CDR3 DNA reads TGTGCCAGCAGTTTAAAGTATTGGGGTCGGAAAAAGGGCGCTTTCTTT. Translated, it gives CASSLKYWGRKKGAFF.

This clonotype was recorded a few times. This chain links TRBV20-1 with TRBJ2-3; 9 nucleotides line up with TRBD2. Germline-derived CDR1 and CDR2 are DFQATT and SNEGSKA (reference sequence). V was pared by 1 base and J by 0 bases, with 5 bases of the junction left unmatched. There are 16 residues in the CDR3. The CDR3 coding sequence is TGCAGTGCTAGAGGGCTAGCGGGGATAAGCACAGATACGCAGTATTTT. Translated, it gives CSARGLAGISTDTQYF.

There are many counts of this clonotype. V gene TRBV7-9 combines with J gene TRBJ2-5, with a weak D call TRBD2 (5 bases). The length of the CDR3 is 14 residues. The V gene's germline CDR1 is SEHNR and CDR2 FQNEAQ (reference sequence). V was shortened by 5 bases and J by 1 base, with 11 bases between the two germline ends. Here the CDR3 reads CASSPTDFQETQYF. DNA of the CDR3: TGTGCCAGCAGCCCCACGGACTTCCAAGAGACCCAGTACTTC.

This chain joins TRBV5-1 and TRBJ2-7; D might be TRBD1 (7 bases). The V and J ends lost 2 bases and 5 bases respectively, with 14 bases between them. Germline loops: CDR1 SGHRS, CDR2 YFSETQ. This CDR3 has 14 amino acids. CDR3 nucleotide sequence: TGCGCCAGCAGCTTAAGCCAGGGGGAGGACGAGCAGTACTTC. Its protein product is CASSLSQGEDEQYF.

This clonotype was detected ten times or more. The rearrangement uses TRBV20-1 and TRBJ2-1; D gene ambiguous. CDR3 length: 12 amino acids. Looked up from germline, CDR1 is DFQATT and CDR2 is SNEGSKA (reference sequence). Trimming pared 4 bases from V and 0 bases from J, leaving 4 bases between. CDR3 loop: CSATGSYNEQFF. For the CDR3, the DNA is TGCAGTGCTACAGGCTCCTACAATGAGCAGTTCTTC.

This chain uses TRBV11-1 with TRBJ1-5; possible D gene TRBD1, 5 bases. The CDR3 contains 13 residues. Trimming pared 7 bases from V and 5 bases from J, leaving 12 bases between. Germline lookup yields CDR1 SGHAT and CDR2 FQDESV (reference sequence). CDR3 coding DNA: TGTGCCAGCATACGGGGCACTGATCAGCCCCAGCATTTT. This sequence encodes CASIRGTDQPQHF.